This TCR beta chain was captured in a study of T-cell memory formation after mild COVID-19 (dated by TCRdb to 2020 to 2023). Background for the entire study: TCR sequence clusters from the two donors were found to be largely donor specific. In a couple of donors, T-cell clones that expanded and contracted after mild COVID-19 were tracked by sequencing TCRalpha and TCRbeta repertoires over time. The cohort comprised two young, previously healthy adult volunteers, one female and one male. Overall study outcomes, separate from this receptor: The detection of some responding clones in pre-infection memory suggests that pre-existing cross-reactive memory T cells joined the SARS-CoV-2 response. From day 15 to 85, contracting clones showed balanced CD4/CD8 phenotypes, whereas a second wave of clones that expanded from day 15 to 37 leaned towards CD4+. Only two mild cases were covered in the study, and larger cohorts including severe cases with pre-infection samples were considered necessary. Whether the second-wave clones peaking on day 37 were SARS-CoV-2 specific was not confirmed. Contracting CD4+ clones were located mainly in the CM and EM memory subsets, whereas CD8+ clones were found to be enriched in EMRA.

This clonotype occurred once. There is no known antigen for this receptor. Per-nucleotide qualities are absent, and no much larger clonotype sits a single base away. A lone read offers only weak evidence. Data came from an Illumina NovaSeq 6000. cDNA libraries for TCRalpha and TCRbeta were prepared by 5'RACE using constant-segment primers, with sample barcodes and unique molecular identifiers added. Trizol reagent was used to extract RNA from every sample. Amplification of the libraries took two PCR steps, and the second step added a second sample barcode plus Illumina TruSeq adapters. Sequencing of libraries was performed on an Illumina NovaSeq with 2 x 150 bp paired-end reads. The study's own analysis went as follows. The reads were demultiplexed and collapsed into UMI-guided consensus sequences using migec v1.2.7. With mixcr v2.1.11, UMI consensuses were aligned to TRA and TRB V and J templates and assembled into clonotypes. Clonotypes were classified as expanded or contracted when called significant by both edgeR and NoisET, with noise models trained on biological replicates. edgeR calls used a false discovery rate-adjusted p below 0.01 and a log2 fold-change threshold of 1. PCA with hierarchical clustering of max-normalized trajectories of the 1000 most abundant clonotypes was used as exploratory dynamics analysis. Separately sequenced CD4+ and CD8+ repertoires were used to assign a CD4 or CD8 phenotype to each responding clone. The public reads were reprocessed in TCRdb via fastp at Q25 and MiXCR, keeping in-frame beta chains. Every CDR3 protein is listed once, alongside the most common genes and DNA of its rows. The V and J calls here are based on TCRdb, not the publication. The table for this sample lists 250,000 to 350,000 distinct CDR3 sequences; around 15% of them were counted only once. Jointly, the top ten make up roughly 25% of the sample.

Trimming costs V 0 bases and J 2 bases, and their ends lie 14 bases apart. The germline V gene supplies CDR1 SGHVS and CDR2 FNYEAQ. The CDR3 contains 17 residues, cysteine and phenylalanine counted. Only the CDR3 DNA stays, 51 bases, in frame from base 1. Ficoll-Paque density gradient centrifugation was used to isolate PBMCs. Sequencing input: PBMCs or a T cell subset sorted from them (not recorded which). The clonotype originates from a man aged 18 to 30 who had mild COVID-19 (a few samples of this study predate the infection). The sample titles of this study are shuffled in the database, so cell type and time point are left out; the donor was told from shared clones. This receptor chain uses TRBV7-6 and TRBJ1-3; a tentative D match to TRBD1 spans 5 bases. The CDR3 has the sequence CASSLAVVAGPGNTIYF. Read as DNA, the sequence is TGTGCCAGCAGCTTAGCGGTGGTGGCGGGGCCTGGAAACACCATATATTTT. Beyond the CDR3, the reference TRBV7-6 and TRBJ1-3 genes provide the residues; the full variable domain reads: GAGVSQSPRYKVTKRGQDVALRCDPISGHVSLYWYRQALGQGPEFLTYFNYEAQQDKSGLPNDRFSAERPEGSISTLTIQRTEQRDSAMYRCASSLAVVAGPGNTIYFGEGSWLTVV.